The 3 T cell receptor beta chains given below trace back to one sample, sequenced in a study of OX40 agonist ivuxolimab in advanced cancers. Profiling relied on immunoSEQ multiplex PCR, and the TCRdb table lists in-frame clones only, not all of them. The data contain under 50,000 clones, around 80% of them singletons. Specimen: CD4+ or CD8+ T cells sorted from blood, collected in a trial of the OX40 agonist ivuxolimab. The receptor set was obtained from an adult with an advanced solid tumor such as melanoma, head and neck, liver or kidney cancer.

The chain joins TRBV7-3 to TRBJ2-1; 9 bases fit TRBD2. This CDR3 is built from 17 residues. Germline values: CDR1 SGHTA, CDR2 FQGTGA. V trimming: 2 bases; J trimming: 3 bases; junction bases outside the gene matches: 8. CDR3 amino acids: CASSLAGGRALYNEQFF. DNA for the CDR3: TGTGCCAGCAGCTTAGCTGGCGGGAGGGCCCTCTACAATGAGCAGTTCTTC.

This chain uses TRBV30 with TRBJ1-5, with no clear D. The V end lost 1 base, the J end lost 1 base, and 5 bases lay between the germline ends. The CDR3 loop spans 13 amino acids. CDR1 and CDR2 from the germline V gene are GTSNPN and SVGIG (reference sequence). For the CDR3, the DNA is TGTGCCTGGAGTGGTGGGAGCAATCAGCCCCAGCATTTT. It specifies CAWSGGSNQPQHF.

J is TRBJ1-3 and V is TRBV30, with a weak D call TRBD1 (6 bases). CDR1 and CDR2 from the germline V gene are GTSNPN and SVGIG (reference sequence). V lost 4 bases to trimming and J lost 0 bases, with 16 bases between them. The CDR3 is 16 residues long. CDR3 nucleotides: TGTGCCTGGACGGTATCGGGGGCTGTCTCTGGAAACACCATATATTTT. Translated: CAWTVSGAVSGNTIYF.